These T cell receptor beta chains were read from a single sample in a study of T cell repertoires in cytomegalovirus infection. Using its own MiXCR run on the reads, TCRdb lists one record per CDR3 protein. The sample includes 310,000 or so distinct CDR3 sequences, around 9.6% of them seen just once. What was sequenced was PBMCs. Receptor source: a human donor in good health (CMV status not recorded). Some clones in this sample may be carry-over from other donors' samples. CDR3s include the opening cysteine and the closing phenylalanine or tryptophan. Fields, in order: CDR3 protein, CDR3 DNA, D gene, V gene, clone size, J gene. A D gene is named only where the DNA matches it firmly. Where a row states a size, it is once, few, many or the class of an expanded clone; other rows omit it.

CASSLARDRSYNQPQHF,TGTGCCAGCAGCTTAGCCCGGGACAGGTCTTACAATCAGCCCCAGCATTTT,TRBD1,TRBV7-9,many,TRBJ1-5
CSGTSNHNEQFF,TGCAGTGGGACTAGCAACCACAATGAGCAGTTCTTC,TRBD2,TRBV20-1,many,TRBJ2-1
CASRNPSAGGGTDTQYF,TGTGCCAGCAGAAATCCTTCAGCGGGGGGCGGCACAGATACGCAGTATTTT,TRBD2,TRBV6-5,few,TRBJ2-3
CSAPLAGGLGNIQYF,TGCAGTGCTCCCCTGGCGGGGGGGCTGGGAAACATTCAGTACTTC,TRBD2,TRBV20-1,many,TRBJ2-4
CASRPTGTDTQYF,TGTGCCAGCAGACCAACAGGCACAGATACGCAGTATTTT,.,TRBV13,few,TRBJ2-3
CASSQGQGRQPQHF,TGTGCCAGCAGCCAAGGCCAGGGGCGGCAGCCCCAGCATTTT,.,TRBV14,many,TRBJ1-5
CASSPMGLRVDYGYTF,TGTGCCAGCAGCCCGATGGGGTTGCGCGTGGACTATGGCTACACCTTC,.,TRBV7-9,many,TRBJ1-2
CSASGTGLLAFF,TGCAGTGCTTCTGGGACAGGGCTCTTAGCTTTCTTT,TRBD1,TRBV20-1,.,TRBJ1-1
CASSQGNRVGQPQHF,TGCGCCAGCAGCCAAGGTAACAGGGTGGGACAGCCCCAGCATTTT,.,TRBV4-1,many,TRBJ1-5
CASSRGTSGGNTGELFF,TGCGCCAGCAGCCGGGGGACTAGCGGGGGCAACACCGGGGAGCTGTTTTTT,TRBD2,TRBV4-3,.,TRBJ2-2
CASSIDQHTGELFF,TGTGCCAGTAGTATAGATCAGCACACCGGGGAGCTGTTTTTT,.,TRBV19,.,TRBJ2-2
CSVVRARNTEAFF,TGCAGCGTTGTCAGGGCTCGCAACACTGAAGCTTTCTTT,.,TRBV29-1,many,TRBJ1-1
CASSSTPHLDTQYF,TGTGCCAGCAGTAGTACCCCGCATTTAGATACGCAGTATTTT,.,TRBV28,many,TRBJ2-3
CASSYSGTATGEQYF,TGTGCCAGCAGTTACTCGGGGACAGCGACGGGCGAGCAGTACTTC,TRBD1,TRBV6-6,many,TRBJ2-7
CSASDSPNTGELFF,TGCAGTGCTTCGGACTCCCCCAACACCGGGGAGCTGTTTTTT,.,TRBV20-1,.,TRBJ2-2
CASSQRTSGDNEQFF,TGTGCCAGCAGCCAGAGGACTAGCGGTGACAATGAGCAGTTCTTC,TRBD2,TRBV7-3,many,TRBJ2-1
CSAIRQLLAKNIQYF,TGCAGTGCTATACGACAGTTACTAGCCAAAAACATTCAGTACTTC,.,TRBV20-1,.,TRBJ2-4
CSARQGTYEQYF,TGCAGTGCTCGACAGGGGACCTACGAGCAGTACTTC,TRBD1,TRBV20-1,few,TRBJ2-7
CASTTGGARDTQYF,TGTGCCAGCACCACGGGGGGGGCCAGAGATACGCAGTATTTT,TRBD2,TRBV28,many,TRBJ2-3
CASSLDLGRQETQYF,TGTGCCAGCAGCTTAGATCTGGGCAGACAAGAGACCCAGTACTTC,.,TRBV11-2,many,TRBJ2-5
CASSLGGDGYTF,TGTGCCAGCAGCTTAGGAGGGGACGGCTACACCTTC,.,TRBV7-2,many,TRBJ1-2
CASSRPGQGVNEQFF,TGTGCCAGCAGCCGGCCGGGACAGGGGGTCAATGAGCAGTTCTTC,TRBD1,TRBV7-9,many,TRBJ2-1
CASTSRQAWGTQYF,TGTGCCAGCACCTCTCGGCAGGCGTGGGGGACCCAGTACTTC,.,TRBV11-2,few,TRBJ2-5
CASTANYGYTF,TGTGCCAGCACTGCCAACTATGGCTACACCTTC,.,TRBV28,many,TRBJ1-2
CASGPHRTSSHYGYTF,TGTGCCAGCGGCCCCCATAGGACCTCCTCCCACTATGGCTACACCTTC,.,TRBV6-5,many,TRBJ1-2
CSARDPTGPNYGYTF,TGCAGTGCTAGAGATCCCACAGGGCCTAACTATGGCTACACCTTC,.,TRBV20-1,few,TRBJ1-2
CASSLQSGQPQHF,TGTGCCAGCAGTTTACAGTCGGGTCAGCCCCAGCATTTT,.,TRBV6-2/TRBV6-3,many,TRBJ1-5
CASSFGTGPYEQYF,TGTGCCAGCAGCTTTGGGACAGGGCCCTACGAGCAGTACTTC,TRBD1,TRBV7-6,many,TRBJ2-7
CASSYSRGAQGAEAFF,TGTGCCAGCAGTTACTCGAGGGGGGCGCAGGGTGCTGAAGCTTTCTTT,.,TRBV6-6,many,TRBJ1-1
CADRGFGTEAFF,TGTGCTGACAGGGGGTTTGGCACTGAAGCTTTCTTT,TRBD1,TRBV7-2,many,TRBJ1-1
CASTPHRAAEQYF,TGTGCCAGCACCCCCCACAGGGCTGCCGAGCAGTACTTC,.,TRBV2,many,TRBJ2-7
CASSFLSTSGGGQYEQFF,TGTGCCAGCAGCTTCCTCTCTACTAGCGGGGGGGGTCAATATGAGCAGTTCTTC,TRBD2,TRBV7-2,many,TRBJ2-1
CASTATDNTEAFF,TGTGCCAGCACCGCGACAGATAACACTGAAGCTTTCTTT,.,TRBV12-3/TRBV12-4,many,TRBJ1-1
CSAGRPGKETQYF,TGCAGTGCTGGACGCCCGGGAAAAGAGACCCAGTACTTC,.,TRBV20-1,few,TRBJ2-5
CSAFLTSGESETQYF,TGCAGTGCTTTTCTGACTAGCGGGGAGTCGGAGACCCAGTACTTC,TRBD2,TRBV20-1,many,TRBJ2-5
CSARSGPLNTEAFF,TGCAGTGCTAGATCTGGACCACTGAACACTGAAGCTTTCTTT,.,TRBV20-1,many,TRBJ1-1
CASSEEGEDSPLHF,TGTGCCAGCAGTGAGGAGGGGGAGGATTCACCCCTCCACTTT,.,TRBV27,many,TRBJ1-6
CSVEGLAVNEQFF,TGCAGCGTTGAGGGACTAGCGGTAAATGAGCAGTTCTTC,TRBD2,TRBV29-1,.,TRBJ2-1
CASSETTLVGGGRNEQFF,TGTGCCAGCAGTGAAACGACCCTCGTAGGGGGGGGCCGCAATGAGCAGTTCTTC,.,TRBV6-1,many,TRBJ2-1
CASSLGRWSNEKLFF,TGTGCCAGCAGCTTGGGGCGGTGGTCTAATGAAAAACTGTTTTTT,.,TRBV5-6,.,TRBJ1-4
CAGSELSWTGNYGYTF,TGCGCCGGCAGTGAGTTGTCTTGGACAGGGAACTATGGCTACACCTTC,TRBD1,TRBV10-2,.,TRBJ1-2
CASSPRDYQETQYF,TGTGCCAGCAGCCCCCGGGACTACCAAGAGACCCAGTACTTC,.,TRBV5-4,.,TRBJ2-5
CASSEGSSSDYGYTF,TGTGCCAGCAGCGAAGGTAGCTCCTCAGACTATGGCTACACCTTC,.,TRBV7-3,.,TRBJ1-2
CSVRQSTEAFF,TGCAGCGTGCGACAGAGCACTGAAGCTTTCTTT,.,TRBV29-1,many,TRBJ1-1
CASSPAGGLNNEQFF,TGTGCCAGCAGCCCAGCGGGGGGGCTGAACAATGAGCAGTTCTTC,TRBD2,TRBV7-3,many,TRBJ2-1
CSVEWAERGGWEPSTDTQYF,TGCAGCGTTGAATGGGCCGAGCGGGGGGGATGGGAACCTAGCACAGATACGCAGTATTTT,TRBD2,TRBV29-1,many,TRBJ2-3
CASSQEATPRIGYTF,TGTGCCAGCAGCCAAGAAGCGACGCCCCGGATCGGCTACACCTTC,.,TRBV4-2,few,TRBJ1-2
CASSLGPLGTGELFF,TGTGCCAGCAGCTTAGGGCCCTTGGGCACCGGGGAGCTGTTTTTT,.,TRBV7-2,many,TRBJ2-2
CATNYGGGPPYEQYF,TGTGCCACCAATTACGGAGGGGGGCCCCCCTACGAGCAGTACTTC,.,TRBV25-1,few,TRBJ2-7
CASSQSPRHQSTDTQYF,TGCGCCAGCAGTCAATCCCCGAGACACCAGAGCACAGATACGCAGTATTTT,.,TRBV23-1,.,TRBJ2-3
CASSPQPNTEAFF,TGTGCCAGCAGCCCTCAGCCGAACACTGAAGCTTTCTTT,.,TRBV7-2,.,TRBJ1-1
CASLQGLGAGELFF,TGTGCCAGCTTACAGGGTTTGGGAGCCGGGGAGCTGTTTTTT,.,TRBV28,many,TRBJ2-2
CASSLGSGYEKLFF,TGCGCCAGCAGCTTGGGGTCCGGTTATGAAAAACTGTTTTTT,.,TRBV5-1,few,TRBJ1-4
CSARDLKLAGVGETQYF,TGCAGTGCTAGAGATTTGAAGCTAGCGGGGGTCGGGGAGACCCAGTACTTC,TRBD2,TRBV20-1,few,TRBJ2-5
CASSPPTRIAGTEAFF,TGTGCCAGCAGCCCCCCGACGAGAATCGCAGGCACTGAAGCTTTCTTT,.,TRBV7-9,few,TRBJ1-1
CASPSPNTGELFF,TGTGCCAGCCCGTCCCCGAACACCGGGGAGCTGTTTTTT,.,TRBV28,few,TRBJ2-2
CASSLKGSSYEQYF,TGTGCCAGCAGTTTAAAAGGATCCTCCTACGAGCAGTACTTC,.,TRBV12-3/TRBV12-4,many,TRBJ2-7
CSVPGRLDGYTF,TGCAGCGTCCCAGGGAGGCTGGATGGCTACACCTTC,.,TRBV29-1,.,TRBJ1-2
CASSLQLDLFNEQFF,TGTGCCAGCAGCCTCCAGTTGGATCTTTTCAATGAGCAGTTCTTC,.,TRBV7-8,many,TRBJ2-1